A selection of T cell receptor beta chains follows, all from one sample in a study of human T cells and chemical hapten exposure. TCRdb used MiXCR to reprocess the RACE reads, holding one entry per CDR3 protein. The profile covers 150,000 to 200,000 distinct CDR3 sequences, with roughly 14% appearing a single time and about 1.7% taken by the ten largest. The source was whole blood, collected in connection with sensitization to the hapten diphenylcyclopropenone (DPC). The receptor set was obtained from a woman aged 25 to 39 with alopecia areata. Some clones in this sample may be carry-over from other donors' samples. Each CDR3 is given with its conserved first and last residue. The D gene is left open where the match is weak. Clone size is shown for a subset of rows, as once, few, many or a class of expanded clone.

D gene: NA
clone size: NA
J gene: TRBJ2-3
V gene: TRBV20-1
CDR3 DNA: TGCAGTGCTAGTGGTGGCCCAGATACGCAGTATTTT
CDR3 protein: CSASGGPDTQYF

D gene: NA
clone size: few
J gene: TRBJ1-6
V gene: TRBV20-1
CDR3 DNA: TGCAGTGCTAGCCTCGTGAGCCGGAGGGATTCACCCCTCCACTTT
CDR3 protein: CSASLVSRRDSPLHF

D gene: NA
clone size: many
J gene: TRBJ1-3
V gene: TRBV18
CDR3 DNA: TGTGCCAGCTCACCACCTTCCGGTCTGGCTGGAAACACCATATATTTT
CDR3 protein: CASSPPSGLAGNTIYF

D gene: NA
clone size: NA
J gene: TRBJ1-3
V gene: TRBV5-6
CDR3 DNA: TGTGCCAGCACCAGGGGTCTTTCAAGCAGAAACACCATATATTTT
CDR3 protein: CASTRGLSSRNTIYF

D gene: NA
clone size: few
J gene: TRBJ2-1
V gene: TRBV10-3
CDR3 DNA: TGTGCCATCAGGGACTCCTTAAGCTCCTACAATGAGCAGTTCTTC
CDR3 protein: CAIRDSLSSYNEQFF

D gene: NA
clone size: NA
J gene: TRBJ2-3
V gene: TRBV5-1
CDR3 DNA: TGCGCCAGCAGCTTGGGAGCGGCAGGGCCCACAGATACGCAGTATTTT
CDR3 protein: CASSLGAAGPTDTQYF

D gene: NA
clone size: many
J gene: TRBJ1-3
V gene: TRBV9
CDR3 DNA: TGTGCCAGCAGCGTACGGGAAGGGTTGGAAGGAAACACCATATATTTT
CDR3 protein: CASSVREGLEGNTIYF

D gene: TRBD1
clone size: NA
J gene: TRBJ2-7
V gene: TRBV5-1
CDR3 DNA: TGCGCCAGTGCCCTCGACAGGGGAGGACACGAGCAGTACTTC
CDR3 protein: CASALDRGGHEQYF

D gene: NA
clone size: many
J gene: TRBJ1-5
V gene: TRBV6-1
CDR3 DNA: TGTGCCAGCAGTGGGTTAAACCAGGGGCGAGGCAATCAGCCCCAGCATTTT
CDR3 protein: CASSGLNQGRGNQPQHF

D gene: NA
clone size: few
J gene: TRBJ1-2
V gene: TRBV29-1
CDR3 DNA: TGCAGCGTTGAAACAGGGAGTAACTATGGCTACACCTTC
CDR3 protein: CSVETGSNYGYTF

D gene: NA
clone size: few
J gene: TRBJ1-2
V gene: TRBV2
CDR3 DNA: TGTGCCAGCAGTAAGAAAATTTTACCGGGGAATAACTATGGCTACACCTTC
CDR3 protein: CASSKKILPGNNYGYTF

D gene: TRBD1
clone size: NA
J gene: TRBJ1-5
V gene: TRBV5-4
CDR3 DNA: TGTGCCAGAACCCGGGACAGGGTCGGTCAGCCCCAGCATTTT
CDR3 protein: CARTRDRVGQPQHF

D gene: NA
clone size: few
J gene: TRBJ1-4
V gene: TRBV19
CDR3 DNA: TGTGCCAGTAGTATCATTCGGGAAAAACTGTTTTTT
CDR3 protein: CASSIIREKLFF